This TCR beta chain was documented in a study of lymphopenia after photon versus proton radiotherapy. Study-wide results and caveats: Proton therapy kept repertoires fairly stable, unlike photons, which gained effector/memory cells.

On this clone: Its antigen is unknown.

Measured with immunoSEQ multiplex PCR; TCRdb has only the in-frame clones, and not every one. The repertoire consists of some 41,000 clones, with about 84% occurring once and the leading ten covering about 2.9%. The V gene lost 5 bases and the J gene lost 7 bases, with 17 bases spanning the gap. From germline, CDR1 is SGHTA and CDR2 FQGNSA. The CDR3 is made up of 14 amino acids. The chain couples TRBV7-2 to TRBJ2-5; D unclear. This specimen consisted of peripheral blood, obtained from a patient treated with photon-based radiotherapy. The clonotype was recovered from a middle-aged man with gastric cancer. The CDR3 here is CASSPRIDPGTQYF. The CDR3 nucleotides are TGTGCCAGCAGCCCCAGGATCGACCCCGGGACCCAGTACTTC.